This entry describes one T cell receptor (beta chain). The table came from immunoSEQ multiplex PCR; TCRdb's copy has only in-frame clones and leaves some out. The sample contains roughly 500,000 clones, 70% to 90% of which appear only once. Those enrolled, adults aged 18 to 89 years, came from some 25 US areas. Allocation to cohorts depended on clinical history reported by the participants. This sample is drawn from a study of blood T cell repertoires in COVID-19. On the study more broadly: The United States, Italy and Spain were the sources of the acute and convalescent COVID-19 samples.

Per germline, CDR1 LGHNA and CDR2 YNFKEQ. This CDR3 spans 16 amino acids. The J segment lost 4 bases and the V segment lost 4 bases, leaving 9 bases of the junction unmatched. The sequenced material came from PBMCs or T cells enriched from blood (not recorded which). J is TRBJ2-3 and V is TRBV4-2, with 9 bases lining up with TRBD2. The TCR was taken from a woman aged 60-75 years who had recovered from COVID-19. The CDR3 sequence is CASSPSSGGRADTQYF. CDR3 nucleotide sequence: TGTGCCAGCAGCCCCAGTAGCGGGGGACGGGCAGATACGCAGTATTTT.